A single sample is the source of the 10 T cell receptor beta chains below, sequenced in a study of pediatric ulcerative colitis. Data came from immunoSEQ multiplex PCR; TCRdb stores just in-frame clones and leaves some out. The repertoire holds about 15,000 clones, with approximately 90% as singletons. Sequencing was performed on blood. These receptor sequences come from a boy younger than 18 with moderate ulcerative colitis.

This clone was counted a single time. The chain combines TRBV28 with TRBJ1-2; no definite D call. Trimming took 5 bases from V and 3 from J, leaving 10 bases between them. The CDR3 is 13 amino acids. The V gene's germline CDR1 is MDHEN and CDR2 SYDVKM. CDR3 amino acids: CASSTPGDYGYTF. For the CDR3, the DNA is TGTGCCAGCAGTACCCCGGGAGACTATGGCTACACCTTC.

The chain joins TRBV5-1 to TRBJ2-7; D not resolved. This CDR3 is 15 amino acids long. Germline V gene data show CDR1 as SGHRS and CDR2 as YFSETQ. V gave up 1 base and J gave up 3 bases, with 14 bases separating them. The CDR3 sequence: CASSLFSSAVYEQYF. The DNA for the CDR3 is TGCGCCAGCAGCTTGTTCTCGTCGGCAGTCTACGAGCAGTACTTC. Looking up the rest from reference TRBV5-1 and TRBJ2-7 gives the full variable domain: KAGVTQTPRYLIKTRGQQVTLSCSPISGHRSVSWYQQTPGQGLQFLFEYFSETQRNKGNFPGRFSGRQFSNSRSEMNVSTLELGDSALYLCASSLFSSAVYEQYFGPGTRLTVT.

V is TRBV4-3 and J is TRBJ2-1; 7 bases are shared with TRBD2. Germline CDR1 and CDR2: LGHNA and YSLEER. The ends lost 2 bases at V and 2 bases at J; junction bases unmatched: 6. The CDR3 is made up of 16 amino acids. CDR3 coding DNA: TGCGCCAGCAGCCAACTTACTAGCGTCACCTACAATGAGCAGTTCTTC. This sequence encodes CASSQLTSVTYNEQFF.

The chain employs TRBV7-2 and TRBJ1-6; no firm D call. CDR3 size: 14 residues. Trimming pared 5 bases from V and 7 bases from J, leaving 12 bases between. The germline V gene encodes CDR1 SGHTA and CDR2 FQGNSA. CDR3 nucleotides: TGTGCCAGCAGCAAGGGCTGGTTGAATTCACCCCTCCACTTT. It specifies CASSKGWLNSPLHF.

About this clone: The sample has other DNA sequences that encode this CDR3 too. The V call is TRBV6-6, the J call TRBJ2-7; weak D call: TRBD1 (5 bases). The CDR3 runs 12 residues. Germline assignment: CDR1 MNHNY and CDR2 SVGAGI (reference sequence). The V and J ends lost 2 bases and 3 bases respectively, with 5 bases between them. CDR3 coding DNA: TGTGCCAGCAGTTACAGGGGCTACGAGCAGTACTTC. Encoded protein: CASSYRGYEQYF.

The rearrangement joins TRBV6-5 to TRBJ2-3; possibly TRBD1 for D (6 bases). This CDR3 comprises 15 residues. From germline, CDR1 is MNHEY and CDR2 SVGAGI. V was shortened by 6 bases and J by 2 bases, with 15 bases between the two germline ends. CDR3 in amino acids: CASRPGQFHTDTQYF. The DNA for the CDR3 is TGTGCCAGCAGACCCGGACAGTTTCACACAGATACGCAGTATTTT.

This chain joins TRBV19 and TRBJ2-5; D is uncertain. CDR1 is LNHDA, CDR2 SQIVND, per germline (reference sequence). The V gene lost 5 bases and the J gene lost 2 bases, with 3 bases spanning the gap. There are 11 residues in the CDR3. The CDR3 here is CASSLQETQYF. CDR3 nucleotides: TGTGCCAGTAGTCTACAAGAGACCCAGTACTTC.

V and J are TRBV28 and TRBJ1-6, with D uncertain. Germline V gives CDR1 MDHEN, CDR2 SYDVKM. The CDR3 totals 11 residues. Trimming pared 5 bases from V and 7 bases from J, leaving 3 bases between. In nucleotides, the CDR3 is TGTGCCAGCAGTCTCAATTCACCCCTCCACTTT. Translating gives CASSLNSPLHF.

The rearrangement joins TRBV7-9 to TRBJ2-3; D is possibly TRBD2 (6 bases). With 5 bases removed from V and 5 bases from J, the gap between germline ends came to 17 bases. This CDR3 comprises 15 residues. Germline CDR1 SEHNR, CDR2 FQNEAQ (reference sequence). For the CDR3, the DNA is TGTGCCAGCAGCCGGGACTCCGTCGGGGGAGATACGCAGTATTTT. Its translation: CASSRDSVGGDTQYF.

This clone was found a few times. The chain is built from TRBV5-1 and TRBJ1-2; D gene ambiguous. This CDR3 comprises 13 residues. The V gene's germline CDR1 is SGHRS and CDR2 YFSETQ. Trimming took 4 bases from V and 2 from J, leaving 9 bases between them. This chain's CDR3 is CASSPGTNYGYTF. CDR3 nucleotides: TGCGCCAGCAGCCCCGGCACAAACTATGGCTACACCTTC.